This TCR beta chain was recorded in a study of Tregs in tolerant kidney transplant recipients. Profiled with immunoSEQ multiplex PCR; TCRdb holds only in-frame clones, not every one. This listing includes 15,000 or so clones. Notes on the study in general: The most relevant donor-specific Treg TCRbeta repertoire apparently came from expansion with activated donor B cells. In tolerant patients, donor-specific Tregs outgrew total Tregs, suggesting antigen-driven expansion. Biological reproducibility was not directly addressed in this study.

Concerning this clone: Its antigen remains unidentified.

The nonmyeloablative bone marrow transplants came from related graft donors, with transient mixed chimerism. Unstimulated Tregs (CD4+CD25+CD127-) and CD4+CD25- non-Tregs were sorted from PBMCs. The sequence derives from a human patient who received a combined kidney and bone marrow transplant. Some T cells may arise from the graft donor. The sample here was CD8+ T cells from blood (PBMCs), taken 6 months after the transplant.

The sequenced CDR3 bases are TGTGCCAGCAGCTTCCTAGCGGGGGGGAGGGACGAG. It encodes CASSFLAGGRDE. The CDR3 reads in full as CASSFLAGGRDEQYF. The chain is built from TRBV7-8 and TRBJ2-7, with 12 bases matching TRBD2. The CDR3 goes on 3 residues after the read ends, and that part is filled in from the germline J gene. The V gene end was trimmed by 3 bases and the J gene end by 5 bases; junction bases not matched to a gene: 5. Germline V gene sequence: CDR1 SGHVS, CDR2 FQNEAQ. CDR3 length: 15 residues.